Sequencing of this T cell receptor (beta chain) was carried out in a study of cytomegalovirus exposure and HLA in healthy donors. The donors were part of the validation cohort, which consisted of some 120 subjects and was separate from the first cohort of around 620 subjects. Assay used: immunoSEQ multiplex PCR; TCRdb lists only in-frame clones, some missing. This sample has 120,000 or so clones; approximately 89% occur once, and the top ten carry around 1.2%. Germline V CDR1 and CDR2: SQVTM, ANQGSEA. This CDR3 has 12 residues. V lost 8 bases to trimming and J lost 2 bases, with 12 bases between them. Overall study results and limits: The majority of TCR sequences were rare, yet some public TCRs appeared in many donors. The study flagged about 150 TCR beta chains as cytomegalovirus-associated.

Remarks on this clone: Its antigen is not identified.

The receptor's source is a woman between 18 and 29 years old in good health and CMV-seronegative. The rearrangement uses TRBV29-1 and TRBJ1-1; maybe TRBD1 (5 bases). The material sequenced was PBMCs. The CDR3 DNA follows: TGCAGCTCGTTGCAGGGTAACACTGAAGCTTTCTTT. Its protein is CSSLQGNTEAFF. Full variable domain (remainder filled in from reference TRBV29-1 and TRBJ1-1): SAVISQKPSRDICQRGTSLTIQCQVDSQVTMMFWYRQQPGQSLTLIATANQGSEATYESGFVIDKFPISRPNLTFSTLTVSNMSPEDSSIYLCSSLQGNTEAFFGQGTRLTVV.